This TCR beta chain was obtained from a study of shared clonotypes between healthy human individuals. The data were produced by immunoSEQ multiplex PCR, yet TCRdb's version contains in-frame clones alone and is incomplete. This sample has about 710,000 clones; around three quarters occur once, and the top ten carry about 1.8%. This clone was seen a few times. Different DNA sequences within this sample yield the same CDR3. With 5 bases clipped from V and 2 bases from J, the junction kept 4 bases outside the gene matches. Germline V lookup: CDR1 GTSNPN, CDR2 SVGIG (reference sequence). The CDR3 is made up of 14 amino acids.

V usage is TRBV30 and J usage is TRBJ1-3, with 9 bases aligning to TRBD1. The source of this sequence is a woman aged 25 to 45 in good health. The sample taken for sequencing was memory CD4+ T cells sorted from blood. Subset indicated: CD45RA-negative fraction. CDR3 sequence: CAWGQGIAGNTIYF. CDR3 DNA: TGTGCCTGGGGACAGGGGATAGCTGGAAACACCATATATTTT.